The 23 T cell receptor beta chains listed next were all sequenced from one sample in a study of spatial heterogeneity in lung cancer. Study-level results: Counts of expanded alpha and beta TCRs within tumors tracked the tumor nonsynonymous mutation count.

TCRdb re-analysed the 5' RACE reads in MiXCR, keeping a single row per CDR3 protein. The table shows roughly 17,000 distinct CDR3 sequences, with 6.5% to 8.5% occurring only once. These TCRs' antigens remain unknown. Time point given: sample taken at primary tumor resection. The sample was lung tumor tissue, taken at surgery. The receptor set was obtained from a female donor with early-stage non-small cell lung cancer.

This clonotype was counted many times. For a library built for alpha chains, this beta chain is a stray read; little rests on its size. CDR3 residues: CASGSAGQNIQYF. The DNA for the CDR3 is TGTGCCAGCGGGTCGGCAGGTCAAAACATTCAGTACTTC. The V gene is TRBV6-1, the J gene TRBJ2-4; D gene ambiguous. The germline gives CDR1 MNHNS, CDR2 SASEGT. The CDR3 is 13 amino acids. V lost 8 bases and J 5 bases, leaving 13 bases between the germline ends.

This clonotype was seen many times. Since it is a stray read in a library aimed at alpha chains, this beta chain has a size that is not meaningful. The chain joins TRBV7-2 to TRBJ1-5; D might be TRBD1 (5 bases). With 5 bases removed from V and 1 base from J, the gap between germline ends came to 18 bases. Looked up from germline, CDR1 is SGHTA and CDR2 is FQGNSA. This CDR3 spans 17 amino acids. CDR3 sequence reads: CASSPGAGMGSNQPQHF. For the CDR3, the DNA is TGTGCCAGCAGCCCTGGGGCAGGTATGGGAAGCAATCAGCCCCAGCATTTT.

In its sample, this clonotype was seen many times. This beta chain lies outside the target of a library built for alpha chains; its clone size means little. The chain recombines TRBV11-2 with TRBJ1-1; tentative D call: TRBD1 (6 bases). Germline V gene data show CDR1 as SGHAT and CDR2 as FQNNGV. The CDR3 spans 14 residues. Trimming took off 1 base at V and 10 bases at J, with 16 bases between the two ends. CDR3 in amino acids: CASSLVAGAVGAFF. The CDR3 nucleotides read TGTGCCAGCAGCTTAGTGGCGGGGGCTGTTGGAGCTTTCTTT.

By frequency in the sample, this clonotype is medium-sized (0.01 to 0.1%). This beta chain turned up in a library designed for alpha chains; as an off-target read, its abundance says little. The rearrangement uses TRBV28 and TRBJ1-6; D unclear. The V end lost 3 bases, the J end lost 10 bases, and 13 bases lay between the germline ends. Germline V lookup: CDR1 MDHEN, CDR2 SYDVKM. The CDR3 has 14 residues. The CDR3 coding sequence is TGTGCCAGCAGTTTTGGTCCGGCAGCGTCACCCCTCCACTTT. Translated: CASSFGPAASPLHF. Using reference TRBV28 and TRBJ1-6 for the parts outside the CDR3, the full variable domain is DVKVTQSSRYLVKRTGEKVFLECVQDMDHENMFWYRQDPGLGLRLIYFSYDVKMKEKGDIPEGYSVSREKKERFSLILESASTNQTSMYLCASSFGPAASPLHFGNGTRLTVT.

Only a few counts were recorded for this clonotype. For a library built for alpha chains, this beta chain is a stray read; little rests on its size. CDR3 residues: CASSRTSGADTQYF. CDR3 nucleotides: TGTGCCAGCAGTCGGACTAGCGGCGCAGATACGCAGTATTTT. The V and J genes are TRBV7-2 and TRBJ2-3, with 10 positions matching TRBD2. This CDR3 region has 14 residues. CDR1 SGHTA and CDR2 FQGNSA come from the germline V gene. V gave up 6 bases and J gave up 4 bases; unmatched junction bases: 4.

As to this clonotype: This beta chain is a stray read from a library made for alpha chains; its abundance is not meaningful. The rearrangement uses TRBV20-1 and TRBJ2-3; 8 nucleotides agree with TRBD2. The CDR3 contains 18 residues. The germline CDR1 and CDR2 sequences are DFQATT and SNEGSKA (reference sequence). The V and J ends lost 0 bases and 1 base, in that order; junction bases with no gene match: 12. The DNA for the CDR3 is TGCAGTGCTAGAGATCCGAATCCCCGGGGGGGGGGCACAGATACGCAGTATTTT. Translating it yields CSARDPNPRGGGTDTQYF.

This clonotype was picked up many times. This beta chain was picked up by a library intended for alpha chains and is off target, so its count carries little meaning. The chain joins TRBV5-1 to TRBJ1-4, with 10 bases identical to TRBD1. V was clipped by 0 bases and J by 8 bases; unmatched bases: 4. The CDR3 loop spans 15 amino acids. Germline values: CDR1 SGHRS, CDR2 YFSETQ. This chain's CDR3 is CASSLAGTGDEKLFF. The CDR3 DNA sequence: TGCGCCAGCAGCTTGGCCGGGACAGGGGACGAAAAACTGTTTTTT.

To note about this clonotype: This beta chain is a stray read from a library made for alpha chains; its abundance is not meaningful. The chain is built from TRBV12-3 or TRBV12-4 and TRBJ1-2, with D hard to call. V gave up 2 bases and J gave up 2 bases, with 3 bases separating them. The CDR3 covers 12 residues. DNA of the CDR3: TGTGCCAGCAGTTTACAAAACTATGGCTACACCTTC. This sequence encodes CASSLQNYGYTF.

This clonotype was observed a handful of times. Little can be read into the size of this beta chain, an off-target read in a library designed for alpha chains. The J gene is TRBJ2-3, the V gene TRBV5-5; 8 bases line up with TRBD2. The CDR3 consists of 16 residues. CDR1 is SGHKS, CDR2 YYEKEE, per germline (reference sequence). V was clipped by 4 bases and J by 1 base; unmatched bases: 8. CDR3 region: CASSRGLVRGTDTQYF. CDR3 bases: TGTGCCAGCAGCCGGGGACTAGTTAGGGGCACAGATACGCAGTATTTT.

This clonotype has at least ten counts. Little can be read into the size of this beta chain, an off-target read in a library designed for alpha chains. The chain has TRBV7-2 and TRBJ2-7; D is perhaps TRBD2 (7 bases). This CDR3 has 17 amino acids. Trimming stripped 1 base from V and 0 bases from J, with 16 bases between. The V gene's germline CDR1 is SGHTA and CDR2 FQGNSA. In DNA form, the CDR3 reads TGTGCCAGCAGCTTAGGTGCTGGCGGGGGCTACTCCTACGAGCAGTACTTC. Translating it yields CASSLGAGGGYSYEQYF.

This clonotype was seen a few times. Because this beta chain is a stray read in a library intended to capture alpha chains, its abundance should not be given much weight. This chain links TRBV7-2 with TRBJ1-2, with D perhaps TRBD1 (6 bases). This CDR3 region has 15 residues. Trimming stripped 5 bases from V and 8 bases from J, with 21 bases between. Germline loops: CDR1 SGHTA, CDR2 FQGNSA. The CDR3 here is CASSPRTGTMRGYTF. The CDR3 DNA follows: TGTGCCAGCAGCCCCAGAACAGGGACTATGCGGGGCTACACCTTC.

This clonotype was picked up many times. This beta chain is a stray read from a library made for alpha chains; its abundance is not meaningful. The chain combines TRBV7-6 with TRBJ2-3, with 11 bases identical to TRBD2. With 0 bases clipped from V and 1 base from J, the junction kept 0 bases outside the gene matches. Germline V gene sequence: CDR1 SGHVS, CDR2 FNYEAQ. CDR3 size: 16 residues. The CDR3 sequence: CASSLATSGGTDTQYF. The CDR3 DNA is TGTGCCAGCAGCTTAGCGACTAGCGGGGGCACAGATACGCAGTATTTT.

There are a few counts of this clonotype. A library made for alpha chains picked up this beta chain off target, so its size means little. V is TRBV2 and J is TRBJ2-1; D perhaps matches TRBD1 (5 bases). Trimming stripped 6 bases from V and 8 bases from J, with 11 bases between. The CDR3 totals 12 residues. Germline assignment: CDR1 SNHLY and CDR2 FYNNEI. CDR3 amino acids: CASRGLIDEQFF. CDR3 nucleotide sequence: TGTGCCAGCAGGGGGCTAATAGATGAGCAGTTCTTC.

In its sample, this clonotype was seen many times. Because the library targeted alpha chains, this beta chain is an off-target read whose size means little. This sequence joins TRBV30 and TRBJ2-4; no clear D gene. CDR3 length equals 15 residues. CDR1 and CDR2 (germline): GTSNPN, SVGIG (reference sequence). Deletions cut 3 bases from V and 6 bases from J, with 18 bases between. The CDR3, as DNA: TGTGCCTGGAGCGCCGATCGGGCCCTTGGAAACATTCAGTACTTC. This codes for CAWSADRALGNIQYF.

This clonotype was detected many times. This beta chain is a stray read from a library made for alpha chains; its abundance is not meaningful. This chain connects TRBV7-3 to TRBJ2-5; a possible D gene is TRBD1 (6 bases). With 2 bases removed from V and 5 bases from J, the gap between germline ends came to 6 bases. Germline-derived CDR1 and CDR2 are SGHTA and FQGTGA. CDR3 length: 12 amino acids. The CDR3 DNA is TGTGCCAGCAGCTTACAGGGGGAGACCCAGTACTTC. This translates into CASSLQGETQYF.

This clonotype was detected many times. A library made for alpha chains picked up this beta chain off target, so its size means little. The chain combines TRBV7-2 with TRBJ2-3; TRBD2 agrees at 7 bases. This CDR3 is built from 15 residues. Germline loops: CDR1 SGHTA, CDR2 FQGNSA. J lost 2 bases, V lost 6 bases, and 8 bases had no gene match. This chain's CDR3 is CASRFGGSVTDTQYF. The CDR3 nucleotides are TGTGCCAGCAGATTCGGGGGGTCAGTCACAGATACGCAGTATTTT.

There are many counts of this clonotype. This beta chain is an unintended read in a library built for alpha chains; its size means little. This chain connects TRBV2 to TRBJ1-6, with D unclear. The ends were cut back, 7 bases at V and 0 bases at J, with 10 bases in the middle. CDR1 is SNHLY and CDR2 is FYNNEI in the germline V gene. The CDR3 length is 15 residues. The chain's CDR3 is CASIEGSSYNSPLHF. The CDR3, as DNA: TGTGCCAGCATCGAGGGTAGCTCCTATAATTCACCCCTCCACTTT.

This clonotype was found many times. This beta chain is a stray read from a library made for alpha chains; its abundance is not meaningful. This sequence joins TRBV2 and TRBJ1-6; 9 bases agree with TRBD1. V trimming: 2 bases; J trimming: 9 bases; junction bases outside the gene matches: 14. The CDR3 runs to 18 residues. Germline loops: CDR1 SNHLY, CDR2 FYNNEI. The CDR3 bases are TGTGCCAGCAGTGAAACCCGGACAGGGGCGGGTCCCGTTTCACCCCTCCACTTT. Its translation: CASSETRTGAGPVSPLHF.

This clonotype was picked up many times. This beta chain is off target for a library built for alpha chains, so its abundance means little. This chain connects TRBV12-3 or TRBV12-4 to TRBJ2-3; 7 nucleotides align to TRBD1. V lost 3 bases and J lost 4; bases outside the gene matches: 19. The CDR3 is 19 residues long. DNA for the CDR3: TGTGCCAGCAGTTTGGGTTCCTCGCTTCTTGAGGGGGCAGCAGATACGCAGTATTTT. It specifies CASSLGSSLLEGAADTQYF.

This clonotype was counted ten times or more. A library made for alpha chains picked up this beta chain off target, so its size means little. This rearrangement joins TRBV30 to TRBJ2-1, with 11 bases identical to TRBD2. This CDR3 comprises 16 residues. In germline, CDR1 is GTSNPN, CDR2 SVGIG (reference sequence). J was trimmed by 2 bases and V by 4 bases; bases with no gene match: 7. CDR3 protein: CAWNSGGANPYNEQFF. The CDR3 DNA sequence: TGTGCCTGGAATAGCGGGGGGGCGAACCCCTACAATGAGCAGTTCTTC.

This clonotype occurred many times. This beta chain turned up in a library designed for alpha chains; as an off-target read, its abundance says little. The rearrangement joins TRBV28 to TRBJ1-2; D gene uncertain. This CDR3 has 12 amino acids. V was shortened by 3 bases and J by 6 bases, with 8 bases between the two germline ends. Germline V gives CDR1 MDHEN, CDR2 SYDVKM. CDR3 DNA: TGTGCCAGCAGTTTCGGAGTAGATGGCTACACCTTC. Protein sequence: CASSFGVDGYTF.

This clonotype was seen ten or more times. This beta chain is an unintended read in a library built for alpha chains; its size means little. The rearrangement uses TRBV7-9 and TRBJ2-5, with D perhaps matching TRBD1 (5 bases). CDR1 SEHNR and CDR2 FQNEAQ come from the germline V gene (reference sequence). The CDR3 runs 15 residues. The ends were cut back, 1 base at V and 2 bases at J, with 11 bases in the middle. The CDR3 sequence: CASSLDRTTQETQYF. Here the CDR3 DNA reads TGTGCCAGCAGCTTAGACAGGACCACTCAAGAGACCCAGTACTTC.

This clonotype was counted many times. This beta chain turned up in a library designed for alpha chains; as an off-target read, its abundance says little. The gene calls are TRBV10-1 and TRBJ2-3; tentatively, D is TRBD2 (7 bases). This CDR3 comprises 16 residues. Germline values: CDR1 WNHNN, CDR2 SYGVQD (reference sequence). Trimming cost V 0 bases and J 5 bases, with 15 bases left between them. DNA of the CDR3: TGCGCCAGCAGTGAGTCAACGGCGGGGGCGGGAGATACGCAGTATTTT. Protein sequence: CASSESTAGAGDTQYF.